This T cell receptor beta chain was identified in a study of blood T cells in healthy people across ages. Germline-derived CDR1 and CDR2 are DFQATT and SNEGSKA (reference sequence). This CDR3 is built from 16 residues. Primed by a sample-barcoded 5' primer and a J-beta primer mix, a second PCR proceeded for roughly 6 to 12 cycles. There were at least 2.5 million CDR3-containing paired-end reads obtained from each sample. TCRdb re-called the 5' RACE reads with MiXCR, one entry per CDR3 protein. The sample records approximately 800,000 distinct CDR3 sequences, 53% being singletons. This clonotype was obtained from a man aged 80 or over in good health. Specimen: blood. The chain carries TRBV20-1 and TRBJ2-1; 11 bases align to TRBD2. The J call is uncertain, as TRBJ2-7 better fits the DNA end. CDR3 coding DNA: TGCAGTGCCGGCGGACTAGCGGGCCGCTCCTACAATGAGCAGTACTTC. Translating gives CSAGGLAGRSYNEQYF.